A single sample is the source of the 17 T cell receptor beta chains below, sequenced in a study of T-cell memory formation after mild COVID-19 (dated by TCRdb to about 2021). The library was obtained by 5' RACE. The sequencing machine was an Illumina NovaSeq 6000. The public reads were reprocessed in TCRdb via fastp at Q25 and MiXCR, keeping in-frame beta chains. Every CDR3 protein is listed once, alongside the most common genes and DNA of its rows. Present in this sample are 280,000 or so distinct CDR3 sequences, over 7% of which were seen just once. Around a fifth of the sample rests with the top ten. The sequenced material came from PBMCs or a T cell subset sorted from them (not recorded which). These receptors all come from a man younger than 30 who had mild COVID-19 (a few samples of this study predate the infection). The sample titles of this study are shuffled in the database, so cell type and time point are left out; the donor was told from shared clones.

The chain couples TRBV20-1 to TRBJ2-3; D not certain. This CDR3 has 11 amino acids. The V gene's germline CDR1 is DFQATT and CDR2 SNEGSKA (reference sequence). V lost 8 bases and J 0 bases, leaving 6 bases between the germline ends. CDR3 DNA: TGCAGTCCGACTAGCACAGATACGCAGTATTTT. Protein product: CSPTSTDTQYF.

In its sample, this clonotype was seen a few times. This rearrangement joins TRBV6-2 or TRBV6-3 to TRBJ1-1; unclear D gene. Deletions cut 0 bases from V and 4 bases from J, with 6 bases between. The CDR3 sequence is 13 residues long. From germline, CDR1 is MNHEY and CDR2 SVGEGT. As DNA, the CDR3 is TGTGCCAGCAGTTACTCTGGAACCACTGAAGCTTTCTTT. Translated: CASSYSGTTEAFF.

CDR3 amino acids: CASSYSGGRVDTEAFF. For the CDR3, the DNA is TGTGCCAGCAGTTACTCAGGGGGTAGGGTGGACACTGAAGCTTTCTTT. The chain couples TRBV6-5 to TRBJ1-1, with TRBD1 as a possible D gene (6 bases). Germline-derived CDR1 and CDR2 are MNHEY and SVGAGI. V was clipped by 0 bases and J by 3 bases, with 14 bases between them. The CDR3 has 16 amino acids.

This chain connects TRBV30 to TRBJ2-7; D possibly uses TRBD1 or TRBD2 (5 bases each). V was pared by 1 base and J by 6 bases, with 16 bases between. The CDR3 runs 14 residues. Germline lookup yields CDR1 GTSNPN and CDR2 SVGIG (reference sequence). CDR3 residues: CAWSAVSGRGEQYF. The CDR3 DNA sequence: TGTGCCTGGAGTGCTGTGTCGGGAAGGGGCGAGCAGTACTTC.

This clonotype was seen a handful of times. V and J are TRBV5-4 and TRBJ1-1, with unresolved D. Germline V lookup: CDR1 SGHNT, CDR2 YYREEE (reference sequence). The CDR3 extends over 12 amino acids. V was pared by 4 bases and J by 7 bases, with 11 bases between. The CDR3 coding sequence is TGTGCCAGCAGCGATTCCTGGGGTGAAGCTTTCTTT. The encoded protein is CASSDSWGEAFF.

Details on this clonotype: Germline is not matched at one junction end, which may reflect a read error. This chain uses TRBV20-1 with TRBJ2-5; tentatively, D is TRBD1 (6 bases). Germline CDR1 and CDR2: DFQATT and SNEGSKA (reference sequence). There are 9 residues in the CDR3. The CDR3 reads CSARGQDNF. CDR3 nucleotide sequence: TGCAGTGCTAGAGGACAGGATAACTTC.

J is TRBJ1-4 and V is TRBV7-2; D is unclear. V lost 5 bases to trimming and J lost 11 bases, with 15 bases between them. The CDR3 is 13 amino acids. The germline V gene encodes CDR1 SGHTA and CDR2 FQGNSA. CDR3 sequence: CASSPIGIGKLFF. The CDR3 DNA reads TGTGCCAGCAGCCCGATCGGGATTGGGAAACTGTTTTTT. The full variable domain, rest sourced from reference TRBV7-2 and TRBJ1-4, is GAGVSQSPSNKVTEKGKDVELRCDPISGHTALYWYRQSLGQGLEFLIYFQGNSAPDKSGLPSDRFSAERTGGSVSTLTIQRTQQEDSAVYLCASSPIGIGKLFFGSGTQLSVL.

The gene calls are TRBV5-1 and TRBJ2-1; the match to TRBD2 covers 9 bases. This CDR3 has 16 amino acids. CDR1 and CDR2 (germline): SGHRS, YFSETQ. V was clipped by 1 base and J by 2 bases; unmatched bases: 4. The DNA for the CDR3 is TGCGCCAGCAGCTTGAGGCGGGGGGGCCCCTACAATGAGCAGTTCTTC. Translated, it gives CASSLRRGGPYNEQFF.

The table lists this clonotype with many counts. The chain couples TRBV7-2 to TRBJ1-1; D remains ambiguous. The CDR3 covers 11 residues. V was clipped by 2 bases and J by 4 bases, with 2 bases between them. Germline values: CDR1 SGHTA, CDR2 FQGNSA. The CDR3 bases are TGTGCCAGCAGCTTACTCACTGAAGCTTTCTTT. Residues: CASSLLTEAFF.

The chain combines TRBV5-1 with TRBJ2-2; D remains unclear. With 2 bases removed from V and 0 bases from J, the gap between germline ends came to 8 bases. CDR1 and CDR2 (germline): SGHRS, YFSETQ. CDR3 length: 15 amino acids. CDR3 protein: CASSFRKSNTGELFF. The CDR3 nucleotides are TGCGCCAGCAGCTTTCGGAAATCGAACACCGGGGAGCTGTTTTTT.

Only a few counts were recorded for this clonotype. V and J are TRBV7-9 and TRBJ2-7, with D possibly TRBD2 on 6 matching bases. Germline CDR1 and CDR2: SEHNR and FQNEAQ (reference sequence). This CDR3 is built from 15 residues. Trimming cost V 4 bases and J 2 bases, with 15 bases left between them. The CDR3 DNA reads TGTGCCAGCAGCTCTCTCCTAGCGAGACCCTACGAGCAGTACTTC. Protein product: CASSSLLARPYEQYF.

The genes are TRBV12-3 or TRBV12-4 and TRBJ1-1, with D perhaps TRBD1 (6 bases). The V end was cut by 6 bases, the J end by 0 bases, with 11 bases between. This CDR3 is 14 amino acids long. The CDR3 spells CASRPQGLNTEAFF. The CDR3 region has the DNA TGTGCCAGCAGACCACAGGGTCTGAACACTGAAGCTTTCTTT.

This clonotype was picked up a small number of times. The chain carries TRBV6-6 and TRBJ2-7; 7 positions match TRBD1. CDR1 and CDR2 from the germline V gene are MNHNY and SVGAGI (reference sequence). V shed 2 bases and J 2 bases; nucleotides not matched to a gene: 6. The CDR3 totals 15 residues. CDR3 region: CASSYVRQGPYEQYF. In nucleotides, the CDR3 is TGTGCCAGCAGTTACGTGAGACAGGGACCCTACGAGCAGTACTTC.

This clonotype has only a few counts. This sequence joins TRBV6-5 and TRBJ1-3, with D possibly matching TRBD1 (5 bases). This CDR3 is built from 16 residues. Germline CDR1 is MNHEY and CDR2 is SVGAGI. Trimming took 0 bases from V and 2 from J, leaving 11 bases between them. The CDR3 sequence: CASSYSMTGAGNTIYF. CDR3 bases: TGTGCCAGCAGTTACTCGATGACGGGGGCTGGAAACACCATATATTTT.

This rearrangement joins TRBV5-5 to TRBJ2-5; no firm D call. CDR3 size: 15 residues. Germline V gene sequence: CDR1 SGHKS, CDR2 YYEKEE (reference sequence). The ends were cut back, 2 bases at V and 2 bases at J, with 13 bases in the middle. The DNA of the CDR3 is TGTGCCAGCAGCTTAAGTGGGGTCGAACAAGAGACCCAGTACTTC. Residues: CASSLSGVEQETQYF.

There are many counts of this clonotype. This sequence joins TRBV20-1 and TRBJ1-4, with D possibly matching TRBD1 (5 bases). Germline loops: CDR1 DFQATT, CDR2 SNEGSKA (reference sequence). V was cut by 1 base and J by 7 bases, with 10 bases left in between. There are 13 residues in the CDR3. The DNA of the CDR3 is TGCAGTGCTAGAGCCGACAGTATTGAAAAACTGTTTTTT. This codes for CSARADSIEKLFF.

This clonotype showed up just a few times. This sequence joins TRBV6-5 and TRBJ2-5, with TRBD1 as a possible D gene (6 bases). V lost 0 bases to trimming and J lost 1 base, with 9 bases between them. The CDR3 contains 15 residues. Germline CDR1 MNHEY, CDR2 SVGAGI. CDR3 region: CASSYSMGAQETQYF. The CDR3 DNA follows: TGTGCCAGCAGTTACTCGATGGGGGCCCAAGAGACCCAGTACTTC.